Ten or more counts support the clone carrying this TCR beta chain. The target antigen is unknown. This record comes from a study of Graves' ophthalmopathy and Graves' hyperthyroidism. Amplifying from RNA transcripts, the study obtained TCR beta CDR3 regions. Second-round multiplex PCR followed a first-round RT-PCR using HTBI primers. TCRdb itself ran the multiplex PCR reads through MiXCR, one entry per CDR3 protein. The sample gives roughly 500,000 distinct CDR3 sequences, 13% to 15% of which show up once; 8% to 10% is in the top ten. CDR3 size: 15 residues. The V gene end was trimmed by 5 bases and the J gene end by 0 bases; junction bases not matched to a gene: 7. Germline values: CDR1 DFQATT, CDR2 SNEGSKA (reference sequence). With a duration under 3 months, ophthalmopathy in the donors showed moderate-to-severe activity, CAS ≥3 and NOSPECS ≥4. Whole-study results and caveats: Blood shared most expanded thyroid clonotypes above 0.001 frequency. Ophthalmopathy versus stable hyperthyroidism: 13-signature model gave roughly 88% sensitivity, just under 82% specificity.

This receptor was identified in a young woman with Graves' ophthalmopathy. The chain carries TRBV20-1 and TRBJ2-4, with 7 nucleotides matching TRBD2. The sequenced material came from blood. In nucleotides, the CDR3 is TGCAGTGCTTGGGACTACCAGTTAGCCAAAAACATTCAGTACTTC. Protein product: CSAWDYQLAKNIQYF.